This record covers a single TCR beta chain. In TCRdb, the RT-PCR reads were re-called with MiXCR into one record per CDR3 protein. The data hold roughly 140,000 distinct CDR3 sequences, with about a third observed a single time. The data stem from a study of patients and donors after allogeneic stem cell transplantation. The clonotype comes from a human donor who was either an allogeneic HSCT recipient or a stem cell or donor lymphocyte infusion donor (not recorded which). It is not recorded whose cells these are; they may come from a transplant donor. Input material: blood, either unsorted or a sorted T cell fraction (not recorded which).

CDR3: CASSTGPTFNTGELFF. The CDR3, as DNA: TGTGCCAGCAGCACCGGACCGACGTTCAACACCGGGGAGCTGTTTTTT. The rearrangement uses TRBV7-9 and TRBJ2-2; D call uncertain. Germline V gene sequence: CDR1 SEHNR, CDR2 FQNEAQ (reference sequence). Trimming took off 5 bases at V and 2 bases at J, with 15 bases between the two ends. The CDR3 spans 16 residues. Drawing the rest from reference TRBV7-9 and TRBJ2-2, the complete variable domain is DTGVSQNPRHKITKRGQNVTFRCDPISEHNRLYWYRQTLGQGPEFLTYFQNEAQLEKSRLLSDRFSAERPKGSFSTLEIQRTEQGDSAMYLCASSTGPTFNTGELFFGEGSRLTVL.